This T cell receptor beta chain was profiled in a study of molecular identifiers for immune sequencing clone quantification. CDR1 is SEHNR, CDR2 FQNEAQ, per germline (reference sequence). The V gene lost 5 bases and the J gene lost 6 bases, with 11 bases spanning the gap. The CDR3 spans 13 residues. TCRdb redid the calling of the PCR reads with MiXCR, one entry per CDR3 protein. There are approximately 500,000 distinct CDR3 sequences in the sample; about 25% occur only once, and around 0.78% lies in the top ten. Sequencing was done on a sample of naive CD8+ T cells from blood, with Jurkat cell RNA spiked in. This sample's subset: FACS-sorted CD8+CD4-CCR7+CD45RA+ naive T cells. The TCR originated in a human donor in good health. Some libraries in this study had Jurkat cell RNA spiked in. The J gene is TRBJ2-1, the V gene TRBV7-9; D remains unclear. Here the CDR3 DNA reads TGTGCCAGCAGCCCCCCCGAACTCAATGAGCAGTTCTTC. This encodes CASSPPELNEQFF.